These 26 T cell receptor beta chains were sequenced from one sample in a study of shared clonotypes between healthy human individuals. The repertoire was sequenced with immunoSEQ multiplex PCR; TCRdb's copy has only in-frame clones and lacks some. Among around 2,000,000 clones listed, roughly 94% were seen once. Sequencing was done on a sample of naive CD4+ T cells sorted from blood. The sample's subset: CD45RA+ positively selected. The receptors were gathered from a man aged 18 to 30 in good health.

The genes are TRBV18 and TRBJ2-3; TRBD1 agrees at 10 bases. This CDR3 region has 16 residues. V lost 2 bases to trimming and J lost 4 bases; unmatched junction nucleotides: 6. Germline-derived CDR1 and CDR2 are KGHSH and LQKENI. The CDR3, as DNA: TGTGCCAGCTCACCAAATCGAGGACAGGGGGCAGATACGCAGTATTTT. Protein: CASSPNRGQGADTQYF.

V and J are TRBV6-1 and TRBJ1-2; D might be TRBD1 (6 bases). The germline V and J ends were trimmed by 2 bases and 8 bases, with 15 bases remaining between them. This CDR3 comprises 14 residues. Germline assignment: CDR1 MNHNS and CDR2 SASEGT. The CDR3 loop reads CASSELVGGQGYTF. The DNA for the CDR3 is TGTGCCAGCAGTGAACTAGTCGGGGGGCAAGGCTACACCTTC.

The gene calls are TRBV2 and TRBJ1-5; D is unresolved. The germline gives CDR1 SNHLY, CDR2 FYNNEI. The V and J ends lost 3 bases and 5 bases respectively, with 5 bases between them. The CDR3 extends over 12 amino acids. The CDR3 DNA reads TGTGCCAGCAGTGATACGGATCAGCCCCAGCATTTT. Translating gives CASSDTDQPQHF.

The V gene is TRBV5-1, the J gene TRBJ2-7; the D gene is possibly TRBD2 (6 bases). In germline, CDR1 is SGHRS, CDR2 YFSETQ. This CDR3 has 13 residues. V lost 5 bases and J lost 6, with 15 bases in between. The CDR3 DNA follows: TGCGCCAGCAGGCCGAGGGAGGCCTCCGAGCAGTACTTC. This encodes CASRPREASEQYF. The full variable domain, rest sourced from reference TRBV5-1 and TRBJ2-7, is KAGVTQTPRYLIKTRGQQVTLSCSPISGHRSVSWYQQTPGQGLQFLFEYFSETQRNKGNFPGRFSGRQFSNSRSEMNVSTLELGDSALYLCASRPREASEQYFGPGTRLTVT.

The genes are TRBV5-1 and TRBJ2-7; 13 bases align to TRBD2. Germline CDR1 and CDR2: SGHRS and YFSETQ. With V trimmed by 1 base and J by 5 bases, 6 bases remained unmatched. CDR3 length: 16 amino acids. CDR3 in DNA: TGCGCCAGCAGCTTGACTAGCGGGAGGGCCGTGGACGAGCAGTACTTC. Its translation is CASSLTSGRAVDEQYF.

The rearrangement links TRBV7-2 to TRBJ2-7; possible D gene TRBD1, 6 bases. The V gene lost 1 base and the J gene lost 2 bases, with 12 bases spanning the gap. This CDR3 has 15 amino acids. Per germline, CDR1 SGHTA and CDR2 FQGNSA. CDR3: CASSLVADRTYEQYF. For the CDR3, the DNA is TGTGCCAGCAGCTTAGTCGCTGACAGGACCTACGAGCAGTACTTC.

CDR3 loop: CASSSLAGAVEQYF. The CDR3 coding sequence is TGTGCCAGCAGTTCCCTAGCGGGAGCGGTCGAGCAGTACTTC. This sequence joins TRBV6-5 and TRBJ2-7; 10 bases line up with TRBD2. Germline CDR1 is MNHEY and CDR2 is SVGAGI. The length of the CDR3 is 14 residues. With V trimmed by 4 bases and J by 6 bases, 6 bases remained unmatched.

V gene TRBV30 combines with J gene TRBJ1-1, with a weak D call TRBD1 (6 bases). The CDR3 contains 14 residues. The germline V gene encodes CDR1 GTSNPN and CDR2 SVGIG (reference sequence). Trimming took off 2 bases at V and 2 bases at J, with 12 bases between the two ends. CDR3 region: CAWSPSDRNTEAFF. CDR3 sequence (DNA): TGTGCCTGGAGTCCCTCGGACAGAAACACTGAAGCTTTCTTT. Filled out from reference TRBV30 and TRBJ1-1, the complete variable domain reads SQTIHQWPATLVQPVGSPLSLECTVEGTSNPNLYWYRQAAGRGLQLLFYSVGIGQISSEVPQNLSASRPQDRQFILSSKKLLLSDSGFYLCAWSPSDRNTEAFFGQGTRLTVV.

Regarding this clone: Additional DNA sequences in this sample encode the identical CDR3. The chain uses TRBV5-1 and TRBJ2-5, with D possibly TRBD1 on 6 matching bases. Trimming cost V 0 bases and J 5 bases, with 11 bases left between them. This CDR3 comprises 14 residues. Per germline, CDR1 SGHRS and CDR2 YFSETQ. The CDR3 loop reads CASSLVGGGETQYF. CDR3 nucleotide sequence: TGCGCCAGCAGCTTGGTTGGGGGCGGCGAGACCCAGTACTTC. The full variable domain, in which reference TRBV5-1 and TRBJ2-5 provide the parts outside the CDR3, is KAGVTQTPRYLIKTRGQQVTLSCSPISGHRSVSWYQQTPGQGLQFLFEYFSETQRNKGNFPGRFSGRQFSNSRSEMNVSTLELGDSALYLCASSLVGGGETQYFGPGTRLLVL.

The CDR3 coding sequence is TGCGCCAGCCGAGAAGGGGGCGCTGGGCACGAGCAGTACTTC. This gives the protein CASREGGAGHEQYF. V and J are TRBV10-1 and TRBJ2-7, with TRBD1 identical over 7 bases. V lost 8 bases to trimming and J lost 5 bases; unmatched junction nucleotides: 12. The CDR3 spans 14 residues. From germline, CDR1 is WNHNN and CDR2 SYGVQD (reference sequence).

The J gene is TRBJ2-5, the V gene TRBV5-1; D gene unclear. V lost 5 bases to trimming and J lost 5 bases, with 7 bases between them. Per the germline V gene, CDR1 is SGHRS and CDR2 is YFSETQ. The CDR3 is 11 amino acids. CDR3 sequence: CASRLLETQYF. The CDR3 DNA reads TGCGCCAGCAGGCTGCTGGAGACCCAGTACTTC. Drawing the rest from reference TRBV5-1 and TRBJ2-5, the complete variable domain is KAGVTQTPRYLIKTRGQQVTLSCSPISGHRSVSWYQQTPGQGLQFLFEYFSETQRNKGNFPGRFSGRQFSNSRSEMNVSTLELGDSALYLCASRLLETQYFGPGTRLLVL.

With regard to this clone: Other nucleotide sequences in the sample specify the same CDR3. V is TRBV10-3 and J is TRBJ2-2, with D unclear. The CDR3 is made up of 14 amino acids. CDR1 and CDR2 from the germline V gene are ENHRY and SYGVKD. Trimming took off 2 bases at V and 0 bases at J, with 4 bases between the two ends. The CDR3 coding sequence is TGTGCCATCAGTGAGGGGACGAACACCGGGGAGCTGTTTTTT. It yields the protein CAISEGTNTGELFF.

The rearrangement uses TRBV6-5 and TRBJ2-4, with 9 bases aligning to TRBD1. Germline loops: CDR1 MNHEY, CDR2 SVGAGI. Trimming took 6 bases from V and 7 from J; bases not matched to a gene: 7. The CDR3 is 14 residues long. CDR3 sequence reads: CASRHDRGMNIQYF. The CDR3 DNA reads as TGTGCCAGCAGACATGACAGGGGGATGAACATTCAGTACTTC.

In the case of this clone: Distinct nucleotide sequences in the sample also encode this CDR3. This chain joins TRBV10-3 and TRBJ1-1; D gene ambiguous. Germline CDR1 reads ENHRY; CDR2 reads SYGVKD. The CDR3 runs 13 residues. The germline V and J ends were trimmed by 3 bases and 1 base, with 6 bases remaining between them. The CDR3 here is CAISDLANTEAFF. Written as DNA, the CDR3 is TGTGCCATCAGTGACTTAGCGAACACTGAAGCTTTCTTT.

This chain connects TRBV2 to TRBJ1-5; a weak D match, TRBD1 (5 bases). Germline-derived CDR1 and CDR2 are SNHLY and FYNNEI. The V end was cut by 2 bases, the J end by 6 bases, with 11 bases between. This CDR3 comprises 14 residues. This chain's CDR3 is CASSEKSGSQPQHF. The CDR3 DNA reads TGTGCCAGCAGTGAAAAGTCAGGGAGTCAGCCCCAGCATTTT. Full variable domain (remainder filled in from reference TRBV2 and TRBJ1-5): EPEVTQTPSHQVTQMGQEVILRCVPISNHLYFYWYRQILGQKVEFLVSFYNNEISEKSEIFDDQFSVERPDGSNFTLKIRSTKLEDSAMYFCASSEKSGSQPQHFGDGTRLSIL.

The chain has TRBV30 and TRBJ2-3; D is tentatively TRBD1 or TRBD2 (5 bases each). Trimming cost V 0 bases and J 6 bases, with 13 bases left between them. The CDR3 runs 14 residues. Germline V gene data show CDR1 as GTSNPN and CDR2 as SVGIG (reference sequence). As DNA, the CDR3 is TGTGCCTGGAGTGTAGGGTCAGGGAGCGATACGCAGTATTTT. Protein: CAWSVGSGSDTQYF.

V gene TRBV4-1 combines with J gene TRBJ2-3; 10 bases agree with TRBD2. CDR1 is MGHRA and CDR2 is YSYEKL in the germline V gene. The CDR3 contains 16 residues. Trimming took 0 bases from V and 4 from J; bases not matched to a gene: 4. CDR3 loop: CASSQELAGPSDTQYF. CDR3 bases: TGCGCCAGCAGCCAAGAACTAGCGGGGCCCTCAGATACGCAGTATTTT.

The V call is TRBV30, the J call TRBJ1-1, with 7 bases matching TRBD1. Trimming cost V 3 bases and J 6 bases; bases outside gene matches: 10. CDR3 length equals 14 residues. Germline V gives CDR1 GTSNPN, CDR2 SVGIG (reference sequence). CDR3 loop: CAWSRDRVSAEAFF. CDR3 sequence (DNA): TGTGCCTGGAGCCGAGACAGGGTGAGCGCTGAAGCTTTCTTT.

The V call is TRBV6-5, the J call TRBJ2-4; the match to TRBD2 covers 8 bases. The J segment lost 9 bases and the V segment lost 0 bases, leaving 7 bases of the junction unmatched. The germline CDR1 and CDR2 sequences are MNHEY and SVGAGI. This CDR3 spans 15 amino acids. CDR3 loop: CASSYSGGRSGIQYF. In DNA form, the CDR3 reads TGTGCCAGCAGTTACTCGGGCGGGAGGAGTGGCATTCAGTACTTC.

The chain links TRBV28 to TRBJ1-4; no clear D. Trimming took 7 bases from V and 5 from J, leaving 11 bases between them. The germline gives CDR1 MDHEN, CDR2 SYDVKM. The CDR3 contains 13 residues. The CDR3 loop reads CASTLQKNEKLFF. For the CDR3, the DNA is TGTGCCAGCACCCTTCAGAAAAATGAAAAACTGTTTTTT.

This clone was detected many times. This sequence joins TRBV9 and TRBJ1-1; D is unclear. Germline CDR1 SGDLS, CDR2 YYNGEE. CDR3 length: 16 residues. V lost 0 bases and J 0 bases, leaving 12 bases between the germline ends. DNA of the CDR3: TGTGCCAGCAGCGTAGCCCCCAGTTCCCTGAACACTGAAGCTTTCTTT. Translation gives CASSVAPSSLNTEAFF. The complete variable domain, with remaining parts taken from reference TRBV9 and TRBJ1-1, reads DSGVTQTPKHLITATGQRVTLRCSPRSGDLSVYWYQQSLDQGLQFLIQYYNGEERAKGNILERFSAQQFPDLHSELNLSSLELGDSALYFCASSVAPSSLNTEAFFGQGTRLTVV.

The chain employs TRBV7-9 and TRBJ1-1; 7 positions agree with TRBD1. Germline CDR1 and CDR2: SEHNR and FQNEAQ (reference sequence). This CDR3 spans 12 amino acids. J was trimmed by 6 bases and V by 6 bases; bases with no gene match: 4. The CDR3 bases are TGTGCCAGCAGTTCACAGGGGCCTGAAGCTTTCTTT. It encodes CASSSQGPEAFF.

The chain employs TRBV28 and TRBJ2-3, with TRBD2 identical over 10 bases. Looked up from germline, CDR1 is MDHEN and CDR2 is SYDVKM. The CDR3 spans 15 residues. After removal of 11 bases from V and 0 bases from J, the junction contained 8 bases not matched to a gene. This chain's CDR3 is CALGKREGSTDTQYF. DNA for the CDR3: TGTGCCCTTGGCAAGCGGGAGGGTAGCACAGATACGCAGTATTTT.

V is TRBV7-9 and J is TRBJ1-4; 9 positions match TRBD1. The germline gives CDR1 SEHNR, CDR2 FQNEAQ (reference sequence). The CDR3 has 13 amino acids. Trimming removed 7 bases from V and 8 bases from J; junction bases left unmatched: 5. The CDR3 spells CASTGQGYEKLFF. As DNA, the CDR3 is TGTGCCAGCACCGGACAGGGGTACGAAAAACTGTTTTTT.

This rearrangement joins TRBV5-1 to TRBJ1-5, with 8 bases identical to TRBD1. The CDR3 spans 15 residues. V shed 4 bases, J shed 3 bases, and the junction held 6 bases outside the gene matches. The germline V gene has CDR1 SGHRS and CDR2 YFSETQ. CDR3 region: CASSALGQDNQPQHF. CDR3 DNA sequence: TGCGCCAGCAGCGCGCTGGGACAGGACAATCAGCCCCAGCATTTT. Supplemented by reference TRBV5-1 and TRBJ1-5, the full variable domain reads KAGVTQTPRYLIKTRGQQVTLSCSPISGHRSVSWYQQTPGQGLQFLFEYFSETQRNKGNFPGRFSGRQFSNSRSEMNVSTLELGDSALYLCASSALGQDNQPQHFGDGTRLSIL.

The J gene is TRBJ1-6, the V gene TRBV6-5; 7 nucleotides line up with TRBD1. Unmatched junction bases numbered 4, after V lost 0 bases and J lost 5 bases. This CDR3 comprises 16 residues. Germline V gives CDR1 MNHEY, CDR2 SVGAGI. CDR3 protein: CASSYSRGGHNSPLHF. The CDR3 DNA is TGTGCCAGCAGTTACTCGAGAGGGGGCCATAATTCACCCCTCCACTTT.